Reported below is one T cell receptor beta chain. The CDR3 length is 13 residues. V was shortened by 3 bases and J by 4 bases, with 7 bases between the two germline ends. Germline V gene lookup returns CDR1 LNHDA and CDR2 SQIVND (reference sequence). The Seattle patients, enrolled during active infection, were followed longitudinally. Assay: immunoSEQ multiplex PCR; the TCRdb copy retains only in-frame clones and omits some. The sample shows 250,000 to 300,000 clones, roughly 90% of them seen only once. The source of the sample is a study of blood T cell repertoires in COVID-19. The chain uses TRBV19 and TRBJ2-1; no definite D call. This TCR was recovered from a woman aged 25-40 years with COVID-19, enrolled during active disease. The source material was peripheral blood. In DNA, the CDR3 is TGTGCCAGTAGTATTAACTATTACAATGAGCAGTTCTTC. This encodes CASSINYYNEQFF. The whole variable domain, remainder taken from reference TRBV19 and TRBJ2-1, is DGGITQSPKYLFRKEGQNVTLSCEQNLNHDAMYWYRQDPGQGLRLIYYSQIVNDFQKGDIAEGYSVSREKKESFPLTVTSAQKNPTAFYLCASSINYYNEQFFGPGTRLTVL.